This T cell receptor (beta chain) is from a study of cytomegalovirus exposure and HLA in healthy donors. At the level of the study: A previous analysis identified approximately 120 million unique TCR beta sequences derived from about 180 million T cells. General observations from the study: Accounts indicate the classifier identified cytomegalovirus status with strong specificity and sensitivity. DRB1 showed the most TCR associations and HLA-C the fewest in a later analysis, as rates varied by HLA locus.

On this clone itself: What it binds is unknown.

The CDR3 covers 16 residues. V lost 5 bases and J lost 4; bases outside the gene matches: 7. Germline CDR1 is SGHAT and CDR2 is FQNNGV. Primers for the PCR totalled 60 Vbeta and 13 Jbeta. Using immunoSEQ multiplex PCR, the repertoire was profiled, and TCRdb retains in-frame clones only, with some absent. Of 60,000 to 90,000 clones in the sample, approximately 80% were seen once. This rearrangement joins TRBV11-2 to TRBJ2-2; 10 bases align to TRBD1. This receptor was taken from a man aged 65-85 years in good health and CMV-seropositive. Specimen: PBMCs. The CDR3 DNA follows: TGTGCCAGCAGCCTCCGACAGGGGGCGAGCACCGGGGAGCTGTTTTTT. Translation gives CASSLRQGASTGELFF.